This T cell receptor beta chain emerged from a study of T cells in Graves' hyperthyroidism and ophthalmopathy. General study points: Progression to ophthalmopathy was predicted a median of about six months early.

The germline gives CDR1 MNHNY, CDR2 SVGAGI (reference sequence). The CDR3 spans 18 residues. Researchers amplified the TCR beta CDR3 regions from RNA transcripts. A set of HTBI primers served as the primers for a first-round RT-PCR of the TCR CDR3. TCRdb recomputed calls from the multiplex PCR reads with MiXCR, one row per CDR3 protein. The sample holds roughly 580,000 distinct CDR3 sequences, about 15% seen once. Many counts were recorded for this clonotype. Its antigen is currently unknown. One end of the junction fails to match germline, which may point to a read error. This TCR was recovered from a woman aged 30 to 39 with Graves' hyperthyroidism that later progressed to Graves' ophthalmopathy. The chain combines TRBV6-6 with TRBJ2-3, with TRBD2 matching over 7 bases. Input material: blood. The CDR3 nucleotides are TGTGCCAGTAGTTACTTAGGGGAGGCTAGCGGAGCAACAGATACGCAGTATTTT. This translates into CASSYLGEASGATDTQYF.